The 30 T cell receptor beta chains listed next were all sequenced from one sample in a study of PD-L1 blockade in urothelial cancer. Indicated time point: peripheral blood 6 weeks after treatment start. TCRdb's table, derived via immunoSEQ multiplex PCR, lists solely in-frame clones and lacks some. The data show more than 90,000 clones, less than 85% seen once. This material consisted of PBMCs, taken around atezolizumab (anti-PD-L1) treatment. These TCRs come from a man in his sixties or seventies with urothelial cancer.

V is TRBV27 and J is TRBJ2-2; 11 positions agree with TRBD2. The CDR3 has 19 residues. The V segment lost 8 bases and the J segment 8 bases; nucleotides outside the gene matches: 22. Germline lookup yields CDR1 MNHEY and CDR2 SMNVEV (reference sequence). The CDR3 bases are TGTGCCAGCTCTAGGGCCAGGGGGTGGGGACTAGCGGTTCGGGGGGAGCTGTTTTTT. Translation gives CASSRARGWGLAVRGELFF.

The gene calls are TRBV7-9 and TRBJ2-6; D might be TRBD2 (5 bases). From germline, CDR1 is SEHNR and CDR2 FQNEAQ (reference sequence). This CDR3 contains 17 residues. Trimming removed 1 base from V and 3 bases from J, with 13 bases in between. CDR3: CASSLGGRGYGANVLTF. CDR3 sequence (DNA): TGTGCCAGCAGCTTAGGAGGACGGGGATATGGGGCCAACGTCCTGACTTTC.

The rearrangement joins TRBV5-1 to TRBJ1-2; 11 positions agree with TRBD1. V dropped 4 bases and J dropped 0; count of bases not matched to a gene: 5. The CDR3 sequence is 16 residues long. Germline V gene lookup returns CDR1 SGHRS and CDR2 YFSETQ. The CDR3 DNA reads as TGCGCCAGCAGCCCCGGACAGGGGGCAGCTAACTATGGCTACACCTTC. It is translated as CASSPGQGAANYGYTF.

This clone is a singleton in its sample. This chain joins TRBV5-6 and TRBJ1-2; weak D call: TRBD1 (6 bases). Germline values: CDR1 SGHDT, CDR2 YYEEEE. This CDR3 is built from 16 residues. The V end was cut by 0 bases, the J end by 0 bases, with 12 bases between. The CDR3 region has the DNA TGTGCCAGCAGCTTGGTTGGCAGGGGAGCTAACTATGGCTACACCTTC. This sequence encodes CASSLVGRGANYGYTF.

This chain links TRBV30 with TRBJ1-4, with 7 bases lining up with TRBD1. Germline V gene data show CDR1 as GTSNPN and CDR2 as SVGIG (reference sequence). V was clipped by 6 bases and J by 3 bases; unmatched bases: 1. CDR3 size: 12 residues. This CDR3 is CACGTANEKLFF. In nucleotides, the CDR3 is TGTGCCTGTGGGACAGCTAATGAAAAACTGTTTTTT.

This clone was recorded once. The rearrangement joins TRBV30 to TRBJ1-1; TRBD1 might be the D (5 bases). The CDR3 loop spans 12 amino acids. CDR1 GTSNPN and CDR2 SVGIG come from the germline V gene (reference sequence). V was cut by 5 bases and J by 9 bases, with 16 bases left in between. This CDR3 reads CAWGSGGVQAFF. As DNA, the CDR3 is TGTGCCTGGGGGAGTGGAGGGGTTCAAGCTTTCTTT.

The CDR3 nucleotides are TGCGCCAGCAGCTTTGACAGGGACAAAAACATTCAGTACTTC. Amino acids: CASSFDRDKNIQYF. V is TRBV5-1 and J is TRBJ2-4; 7 nucleotides align to TRBD1. Germline CDR1 and CDR2: SGHRS and YFSETQ. The ends lost 2 bases at V and 3 bases at J; junction bases unmatched: 2. This CDR3 comprises 14 residues.

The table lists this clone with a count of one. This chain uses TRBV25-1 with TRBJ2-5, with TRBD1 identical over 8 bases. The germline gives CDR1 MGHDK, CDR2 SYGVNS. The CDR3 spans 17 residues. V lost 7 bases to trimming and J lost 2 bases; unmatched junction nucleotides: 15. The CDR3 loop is CASNGQGERAAQETQYF. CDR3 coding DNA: TGTGCCAGCAATGGACAGGGAGAGAGAGCGGCACAAGAGACCCAGTACTTC.

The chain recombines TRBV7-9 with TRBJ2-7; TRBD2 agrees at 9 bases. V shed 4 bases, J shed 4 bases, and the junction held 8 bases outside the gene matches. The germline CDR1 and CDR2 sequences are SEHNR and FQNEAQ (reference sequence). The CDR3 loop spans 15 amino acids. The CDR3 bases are TGTGCCAGCAGCTCCGGCGGGGGGGCCCCGTACGAGCAGTACTTC. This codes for CASSSGGGAPYEQYF.

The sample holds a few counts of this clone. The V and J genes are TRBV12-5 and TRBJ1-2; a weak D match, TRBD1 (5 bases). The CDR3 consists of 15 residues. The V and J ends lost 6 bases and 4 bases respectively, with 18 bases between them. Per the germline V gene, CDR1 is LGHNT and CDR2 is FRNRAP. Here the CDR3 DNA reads TGTGCTAGTGGGCCATCCGGGACGGAGGGCTATGGCTACACCTTC. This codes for CASGPSGTEGYGYTF.

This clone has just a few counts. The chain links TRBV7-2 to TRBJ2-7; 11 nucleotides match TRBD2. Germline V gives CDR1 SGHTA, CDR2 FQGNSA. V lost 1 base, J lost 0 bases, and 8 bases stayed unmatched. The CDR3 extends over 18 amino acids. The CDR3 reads CASSLGTSGRTTSYEQYF. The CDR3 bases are TGTGCCAGCAGCTTAGGGACTAGCGGGCGCACTACCTCCTACGAGCAGTACTTC. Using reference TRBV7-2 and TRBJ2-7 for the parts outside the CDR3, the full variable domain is GAGVSQSPSNKVTEKGKDVELRCDPISGHTALYWYRQSLGQGLEFLIYFQGNSAPDKSGLPSDRFSAERTGGSVSTLTIQRTQQEDSAVYLCASSLGTSGRTTSYEQYFGPGTRLTVT.

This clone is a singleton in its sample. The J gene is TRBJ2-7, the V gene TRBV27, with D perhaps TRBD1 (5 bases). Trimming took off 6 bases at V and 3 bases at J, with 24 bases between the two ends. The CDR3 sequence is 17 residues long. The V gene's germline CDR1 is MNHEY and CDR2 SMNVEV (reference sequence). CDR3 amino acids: CASSQNVFRAGFYEQYF. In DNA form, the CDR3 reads TGTGCCAGCAGCCAAAACGTCTTCAGGGCTGGGTTCTACGAGCAGTACTTC.

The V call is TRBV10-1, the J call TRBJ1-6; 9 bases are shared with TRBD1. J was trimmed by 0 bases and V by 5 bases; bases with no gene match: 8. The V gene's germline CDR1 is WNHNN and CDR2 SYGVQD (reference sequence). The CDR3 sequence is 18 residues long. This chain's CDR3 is CASSNTGGAYSYNSPLHF. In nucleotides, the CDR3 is TGCGCCAGCAGTAATACAGGGGGCGCTTACTCCTATAATTCACCCCTCCACTTT.

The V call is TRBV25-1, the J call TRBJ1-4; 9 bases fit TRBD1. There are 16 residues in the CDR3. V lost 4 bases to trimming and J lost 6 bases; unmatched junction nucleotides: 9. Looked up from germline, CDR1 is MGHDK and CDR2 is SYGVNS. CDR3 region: CASSGVLTGGDEKLFF. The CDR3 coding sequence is TGTGCCAGCAGTGGAGTGTTGACAGGGGGTGATGAAAAACTGTTTTTT.

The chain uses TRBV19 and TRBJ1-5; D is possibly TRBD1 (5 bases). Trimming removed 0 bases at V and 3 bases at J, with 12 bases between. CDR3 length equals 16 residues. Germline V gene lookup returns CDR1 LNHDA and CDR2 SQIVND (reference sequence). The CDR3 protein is CASSIEGGTINQPQHF. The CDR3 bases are TGTGCCAGTAGTATAGAGGGGGGGACCATCAATCAGCCCCAGCATTTT.

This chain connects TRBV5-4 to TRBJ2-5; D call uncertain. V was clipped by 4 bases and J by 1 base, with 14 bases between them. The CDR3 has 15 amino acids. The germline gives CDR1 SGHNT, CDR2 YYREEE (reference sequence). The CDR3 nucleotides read TGTGCCAGCAGCCCGGGTCTTTCCGGCCAAGAGACCCAGTACTTC. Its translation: CASSPGLSGQETQYF.

CDR3 sequence reads: CASSMESARTGELFF. The CDR3 DNA sequence: TGTGCCAGTAGTATGGAGAGTGCGCGAACCGGGGAGCTGTTTTTT. V usage is TRBV19 and J usage is TRBJ2-2, with D uncertain. The CDR3 has 15 residues. V gave up 3 bases and J gave up 5 bases, with 13 bases separating them. Germline values: CDR1 LNHDA, CDR2 SQIVND (reference sequence).

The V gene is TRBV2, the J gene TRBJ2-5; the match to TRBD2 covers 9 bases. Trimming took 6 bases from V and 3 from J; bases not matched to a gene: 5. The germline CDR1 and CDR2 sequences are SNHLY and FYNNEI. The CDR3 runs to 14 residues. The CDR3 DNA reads TGTGCCAGCAGGAGGGGGACTAGCAAAGAGACCCAGTACTTC. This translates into CASRRGTSKETQYF.

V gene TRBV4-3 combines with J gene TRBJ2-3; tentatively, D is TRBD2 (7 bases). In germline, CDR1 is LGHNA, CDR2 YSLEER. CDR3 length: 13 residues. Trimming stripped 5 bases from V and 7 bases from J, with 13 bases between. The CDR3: CASSEGGVHTQYF. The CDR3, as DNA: TGCGCCAGCAGCGAAGGGGGGGTACATACGCAGTATTTT.

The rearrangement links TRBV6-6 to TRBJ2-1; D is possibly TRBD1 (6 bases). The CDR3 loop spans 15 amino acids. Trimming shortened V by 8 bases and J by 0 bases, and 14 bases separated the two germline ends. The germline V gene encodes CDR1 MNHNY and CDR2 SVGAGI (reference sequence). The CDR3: CASATGALSYNEQFF. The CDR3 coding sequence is TGTGCCAGCGCGACAGGAGCCCTCTCCTACAATGAGCAGTTCTTC.

For the CDR3, the DNA is TGTGCCAGCAGCTTAGGGGTGGACATTCCCTACGAGCAGTACTTC. Encoded protein: CASSLGVDIPYEQYF. V is TRBV7-6 and J is TRBJ2-7; possible D gene TRBD1, 5 bases. From germline, CDR1 is SGHVS and CDR2 FNYEAQ. The germline V and J ends were trimmed by 1 base and 2 bases, with 12 bases remaining between them. There are 15 residues in the CDR3.

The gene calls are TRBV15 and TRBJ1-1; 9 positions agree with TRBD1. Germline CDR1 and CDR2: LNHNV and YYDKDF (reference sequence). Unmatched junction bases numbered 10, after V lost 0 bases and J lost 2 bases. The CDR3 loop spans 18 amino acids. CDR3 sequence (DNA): TGTGCCACCAGCAGAGAGGGATTTCCGGGACAGGGAAACACTGAAGCTTTCTTT. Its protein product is CATSREGFPGQGNTEAFF.

The CDR3 bases are TGCAGCGTTGATTGGCGGGGGAGCACCGGGGAGCTGTTTTTT. Protein: CSVDWRGSTGELFF. The V and J genes are TRBV29-1 and TRBJ2-2; 7 nucleotides match TRBD2. CDR3 length: 14 amino acids. Looked up from germline, CDR1 is SQVTM and CDR2 is ANQGSEA. The J segment lost 4 bases and the V segment lost 3 bases, leaving 5 bases of the junction unmatched.

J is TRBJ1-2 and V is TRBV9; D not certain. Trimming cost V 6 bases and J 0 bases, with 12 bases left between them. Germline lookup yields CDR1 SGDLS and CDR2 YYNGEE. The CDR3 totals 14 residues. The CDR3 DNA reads TGTGCCAGCAACCCCACCGGGGCTAACTATGGCTACACCTTC. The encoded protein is CASNPTGANYGYTF.

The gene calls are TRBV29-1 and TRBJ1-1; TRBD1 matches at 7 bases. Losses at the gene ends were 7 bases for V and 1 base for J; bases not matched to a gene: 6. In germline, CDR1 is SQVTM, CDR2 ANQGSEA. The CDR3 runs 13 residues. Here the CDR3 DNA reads TGCAGCGAGACAGGGATGGGGAACACTGAAGCTTTCTTT. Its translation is CSETGMGNTEAFF.

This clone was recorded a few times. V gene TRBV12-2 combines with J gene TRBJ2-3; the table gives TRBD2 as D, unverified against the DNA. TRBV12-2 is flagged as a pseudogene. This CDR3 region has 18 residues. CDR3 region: CASPLGGGTPLSTDTQYF. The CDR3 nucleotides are TGTGCAAGTCCCCTGGGCGGGGGAACCCCTCTTAGCACAGATACGCAGTATTTT.

CDR3: CASSLAGSYGYTF. CDR3 bases: TGTGCCAGCAGCTTGGCAGGTTCATATGGCTACACCTTC. This chain joins TRBV5-4 and TRBJ1-2, with D unclear. V was shortened by 0 bases and J by 5 bases, with 8 bases between the two germline ends. This CDR3 is built from 13 residues. Germline V gene sequence: CDR1 SGHNT, CDR2 YYREEE (reference sequence).

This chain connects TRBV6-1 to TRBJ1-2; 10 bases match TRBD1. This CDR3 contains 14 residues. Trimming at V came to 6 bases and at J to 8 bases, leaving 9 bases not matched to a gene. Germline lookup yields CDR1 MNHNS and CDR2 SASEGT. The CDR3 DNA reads TGTGCCAGCAGGCAGGGACAGGGGTCAGGAGGCTACACCTTC. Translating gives CASRQGQGSGGYTF.

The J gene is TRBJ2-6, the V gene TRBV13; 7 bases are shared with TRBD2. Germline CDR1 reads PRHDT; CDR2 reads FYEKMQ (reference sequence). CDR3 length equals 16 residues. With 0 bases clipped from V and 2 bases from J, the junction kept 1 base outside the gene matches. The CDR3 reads CASSLGGGAGANVLTF. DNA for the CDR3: TGTGCCAGCAGCTTAGGTGGGGGGGCTGGGGCCAACGTCCTGACTTTC.

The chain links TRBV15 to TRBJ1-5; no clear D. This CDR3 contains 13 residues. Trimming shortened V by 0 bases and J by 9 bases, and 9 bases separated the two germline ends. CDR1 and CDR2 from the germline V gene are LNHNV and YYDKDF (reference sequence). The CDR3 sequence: CATSRDRARPQHF. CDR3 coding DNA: TGTGCCACCAGCAGAGATCGAGCGAGGCCCCAGCATTTT.